The source of this T cell receptor beta chain is a study of T cells after yellow fever vaccination. TCRdb reprocessed the 5' RACE reads with MiXCR, giving one entry per CDR3 protein. The sample consists of roughly 240,000 distinct CDR3 sequences, roughly 6.2% of them appearing once. This clonotype was counted a few times. The receptor's source is a man aged 30 to 39 who received the YFV17D yellow fever vaccine. The specimen was CD4+ T cells sorted from PBMCs, collected on the day of the yellow fever booster vaccination.

The CDR3 sequence is CATTSGLAGDYEQYF. CDR3 DNA: TGTGCCACCACCAGTGGGCTAGCGGGGGACTACGAGCAGTACTTC. This chain uses TRBV15 with TRBJ2-7, with 10 bases aligning to TRBD2. Trimming removed 7 bases from V and 3 bases from J; junction bases left unmatched: 9. The CDR3 covers 15 residues. Germline V gene sequence: CDR1 LNHNV, CDR2 YYDKDF (reference sequence). The variable domain in full, completed from reference TRBV15 and TRBJ2-7, reads DAMVIQNPRYQVTQFGKPVTLSCSQTLNHNVMYWYQQKSSQAPKLLFHYYDKDFNNEADTPDNFQSRRPNTSFCFLDIRSPGLGDTAMYLCATTSGLAGDYEQYFGPGTRLTVT.